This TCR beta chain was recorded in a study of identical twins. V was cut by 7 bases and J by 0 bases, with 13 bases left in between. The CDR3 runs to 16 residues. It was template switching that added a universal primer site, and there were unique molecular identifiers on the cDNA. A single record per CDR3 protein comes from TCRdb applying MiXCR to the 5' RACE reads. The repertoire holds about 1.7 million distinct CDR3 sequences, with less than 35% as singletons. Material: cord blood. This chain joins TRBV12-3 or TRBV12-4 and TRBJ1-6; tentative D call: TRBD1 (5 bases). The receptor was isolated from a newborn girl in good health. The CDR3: CASKRGALSYNSPLHF. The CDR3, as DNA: TGTGCCAGCAAACGAGGGGCCCTCTCCTATAATTCACCCCTCCACTTT.